This T cell receptor beta chain was sequenced in a study of cytomegalovirus exposure and HLA in healthy donors. The PCR ran on 60 Vbeta and 13 Jbeta primers. TCRdb keeps only in-frame clones here, not all; method: immunoSEQ multiplex PCR. The data contain approximately 130,000 clones, about 81% of them seen just once; the ten biggest clones take up about 7.4%. Turning to this clone: Its target is unknown.

With 0 bases removed from V and 7 bases from J, the gap between germline ends came to 18 bases. CDR1 and CDR2 from the germline V gene are LNHNV and YYDKDF (reference sequence). This CDR3 has 16 residues. Broader study findings: Later on, an analysis found that several of the most significant clusters appeared to be linked to common viral pathogens, which included parvovirus B19. V- and J-gene trimming of TCR beta was linked (in a later analysis) to a missense DCLRE1C variant. Both high specificity and high sensitivity reportedly marked the classifier's diagnosis of cytomegalovirus status.

The sequenced sample was PBMCs. The rearrangement uses TRBV15 and TRBJ1-2; TRBD1 is a possible D gene (5 bases). The TCR sequence derives from a woman aged 45-60 years in good health and CMV-seropositive. The CDR3 bases are TGTGCCACCAGCAGAGATCCTTACTTAAATCAGGGTGGCTACACCTTC. Translated, it gives CATSRDPYLNQGGYTF.